These 21 T cell receptor beta chains were all obtained from the same sample, sequenced in a study of CXCR3-negative and CXCR3-positive naive CD8 T cells. Findings and limits, study-wide: When CXCR3-positive naive cells were set against CXCR3-negative naive cells, the former had more hydrophobic TRB CDR3s.

The authors made the TRB cDNA libraries by 5' RACE using UMI labels. TCRdb reprocessed the 5' RACE reads and keeps a single row for each CDR3 protein, giving no DNA. In total, the table holds about 150,000 distinct CDR3 sequences. What these receptors recognize is not known. Sequencing was done on a sample of naive CXCR3+ CD8+ T cells from blood. Subset given: CD45RO-CCR7+CD27+CD95- naive CD8+ T cells expressing CXCR3 (TNR3+). Source of these receptors: a human donor in good health. Some clones in this sample may be carry-over from other donors' samples.

This chain links TRBV4-1 with TRBJ2-3; the TCRdb D gene call, TRBD2, has no DNA to confirm it. Germline CDR1 and CDR2: MGHRA and YSYEKL. The CDR3 has 16 amino acids. CDR3: CASTPWAGATDDTQYF.

The chain links TRBV19 to TRBJ2-7; TCRdb proposes TRBD2, but this gene call is untestable without DNA. Looked up from germline, CDR1 is LNHDA and CDR2 is SQIVND (reference sequence). CDR3 size: 13 residues. CDR3: CASSIDSPYEQYF.

This chain uses TRBV29-1 with TRBJ2-1; TCRdb reports TRBD1, a call that lacks DNA to check it against. Germline V gene sequence: CDR1 SQVTM, CDR2 ANQGSEA. This CDR3 is built from 17 residues. CDR3 loop: CSVELVAATPMGDEQFF.

This chain links TRBV13 with TRBJ2-7; TCRdb lists TRBD1, though no DNA is available to test this call. The CDR3 sequence is 12 residues long. Germline CDR1 PRHDT, CDR2 FYEKMQ (reference sequence). The CDR3 here is CASSPGSSHRYF.

V gene TRBV4-3 combines with J gene TRBJ1-6; TCRdb's D call, TRBD1, is unchecked because there is no DNA. This CDR3 has 16 amino acids. Germline V lookup: CDR1 LGHNA, CDR2 YSLEER. The CDR3 reads CASSQAGGWYNSPLHF.

The CDR3 loop reads CASSHGSQPQHF. This sequence joins TRBV16 and TRBJ1-5. Germline V gene lookup returns CDR1 KGHSY and CDR2 FQNENV. The CDR3 extends over 12 amino acids.

The CDR3 is CASSYSGGLFGVDTEAFF. The genes are TRBV6-5 and TRBJ1-1; absent DNA, TCRdb's TRBD1 call cannot be checked. The CDR3 spans 18 residues. Germline-derived CDR1 and CDR2 are MNHEY and SVGAGI.

The rearrangement joins TRBV7-2 to TRBJ2-7; TCRdb names TRBD1, which stays unverified in the absence of DNA. This CDR3 comprises 15 residues. Germline-derived CDR1 and CDR2 are SGHTA and FQGNSA. This CDR3 is CASSPRTGRTYEQYF.

The chain combines TRBV28 with TRBJ2-1; TCRdb outputs TRBD2, but without DNA this stays unchecked. The CDR3 runs 19 residues. Germline CDR1 is MDHEN and CDR2 is SYDVKM. This CDR3 is CASSHHRGPLAGAYNEQFF.

The chain employs TRBV19 and TRBJ1-1; TCRdb returns TRBD1, unconfirmable since there is no DNA. This CDR3 region has 14 residues. The germline V gene has CDR1 LNHDA and CDR2 SQIVND (reference sequence). CDR3 amino acids: CASSTRGGRTEAFF.

The CDR3 loop is CASSSEGINTEAFF. The chain carries TRBV12-3 or TRBV12-4 and TRBJ1-1. This CDR3 has 14 amino acids.

V usage is TRBV7-6 and J usage is TRBJ1-4. The CDR3 extends over 14 amino acids. The germline V gene encodes CDR1 SGHVS and CDR2 FNYEAQ. The CDR3 protein is CASTLGGRGEKLFF.

The chain carries TRBV11-1 and TRBJ2-1. Germline loops: CDR1 SGHAT, CDR2 FQDESV (reference sequence). The length of the CDR3 is 12 residues. This chain's CDR3 is CASSFWGGEQFF.

The gene calls are TRBV6-5 and TRBJ2-1; checking the TCRdb D call of TRBD1 is not possible without DNA. This CDR3 has 15 residues. CDR1 MNHEY and CDR2 SVGAGI come from the germline V gene. The CDR3 protein is CASRRQGPPYNEQFF.

The rearrangement uses TRBV7-9 and TRBJ2-6; TCRdb's D call of TRBD1 is untestable without DNA. Per germline, CDR1 SEHNR and CDR2 FQNEAQ (reference sequence). This CDR3 region has 17 residues. This CDR3 is CASSGRQASSGANVLTF.

The chain couples TRBV7-2 to TRBJ2-3; lacking DNA, the TRBD2 call made by TCRdb goes unchecked. This CDR3 has 19 amino acids. The germline gives CDR1 SGHTA, CDR2 FQGNSA. The CDR3 sequence: CASSLIGLGLRTPTDTQYF.

The chain employs TRBV5-6 and TRBJ2-2. The germline CDR1 and CDR2 sequences are SGHDT and YYEEEE. The CDR3 covers 12 residues. CDR3 region: CASSQNTGELFF.

The chain joins TRBV4-1 to TRBJ2-3; checking the TCRdb D call of TRBD2 is not possible without DNA. The CDR3 consists of 15 residues. CDR1 is MGHRA and CDR2 is YSYEKL in the germline V gene. The CDR3: CASSQDEGPTDTQYF.

The chain joins TRBV28 to TRBJ1-5. Germline CDR1 and CDR2: MDHEN and SYDVKM. The CDR3 runs 14 residues. The chain's CDR3 is CASSLSESHQPQHF.

This CDR3 is CASSFLDGYNEQFF. The rearrangement joins TRBV27 to TRBJ2-1. CDR3 length equals 14 residues. Looked up from germline, CDR1 is MNHEY and CDR2 is SMNVEV (reference sequence).

The genes are TRBV20-1 and TRBJ1-2. The CDR3 loop spans 13 amino acids. Germline CDR1 is DFQATT and CDR2 is SNEGSKA (reference sequence). The CDR3 protein is CSARDRADYGYTF.